This TCR beta chain was sequenced in a study of cytomegalovirus exposure and HLA in healthy donors. The study's findings and limits: A prior analysis recorded that most TCR beta V segments were productive about 90% or about 30% of the time.

Regarding this clone: The target antigen is unknown.

Donors were nominally healthy when sampled, though unrecorded immune exposures were likely. Germline CDR1 SGHAT, CDR2 FQNNGV. The CDR3 contains 14 residues. V was pared by 7 bases and J by 6 bases, with 19 bases between. 60 Vbeta and 13 Jbeta primers were used in PCR. TCRdb's table, derived via immunoSEQ multiplex PCR, lists solely in-frame clones and lacks some. The sample includes roughly 150,000 clones, around three quarters of them seen just once. The sequence came from a woman between 40 and 55 years old in good health and CMV-seronegative. The chain couples TRBV11-2 to TRBJ2-7; weak D call: TRBD1 (5 bases). Source material: PBMCs. CDR3 region: CASKWMVGPGEQYF. DNA of the CDR3: TGTGCCAGCAAATGGATGGTGGGGCCGGGCGAGCAGTACTTC. The whole variable domain, remainder taken from reference TRBV11-2 and TRBJ2-7, is EAGVAQSPRYKIIEKRQSVAFWCNPISGHATLYWYQQILGQGPKLLIQFQNNGVVDDSQLPKDRFSAERLKGVDSTLKIQPAKLEDSAVYLCASKWMVGPGEQYFGPGTRLTVT.